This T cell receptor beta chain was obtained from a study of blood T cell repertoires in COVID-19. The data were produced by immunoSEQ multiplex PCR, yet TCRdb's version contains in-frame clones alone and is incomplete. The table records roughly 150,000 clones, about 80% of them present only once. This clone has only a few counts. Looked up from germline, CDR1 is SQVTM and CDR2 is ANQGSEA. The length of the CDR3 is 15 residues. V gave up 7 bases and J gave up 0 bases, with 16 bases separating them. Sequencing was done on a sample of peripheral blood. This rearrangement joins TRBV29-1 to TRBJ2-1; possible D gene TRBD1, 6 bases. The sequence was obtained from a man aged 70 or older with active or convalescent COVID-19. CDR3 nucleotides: TGCAGCGCGGACCAGGGGATAAGCTCCTACAATGAGCAGTTCTTC. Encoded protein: CSADQGISSYNEQFF.